A selection of T cell receptor beta chains follows, all from one sample in a study of cytomegalovirus exposure and HLA in healthy donors. The data were produced by immunoSEQ multiplex PCR, yet TCRdb's version contains in-frame clones alone and is incomplete. Of 180,000 or so clones in the sample, approximately 85% are singletons; the top ten hold about 9.3%. The specimen was PBMCs. The receptors come from a man aged 18 to 30 in good health and CMV-seropositive. Each CDR3 is given with its conserved first and last residue. Fields, in order: V gene, CDR3 protein.

TRBV12-5 CASGTYRGSGYTF
TRBV19 CASCHSGGPTGELFF
TRBV5-1 CASSLTGGTGSYNEQFF
TRBV5-1 CASSSTGHGYTF
TRBV6-1 CASSEYPLGGTEAFF
TRBV7-9 CASSSAGNQPQHF
TRBV11-2 CASSLGTGWSGELFF
TRBV6-6 CASSPINQPQHF
TRBV2 CASRPTGGPHEQFF
TRBV27 CASSYRQPSYNSPLHF
TRBV5-1 CASTLKGQGAGEQFF
TRBV30 CAWSVLLGGRTEAFF
TRBV27 CASTPGFPYSNTGELFF
TRBV5-1 CASSGATGGETQYF
TRBV5-1 CASRLYSGTGLAYEQYF
TRBV5-4 CASSLRDRDSYEQYF
TRBV7-9 CASSVLPGQNTEAFF
TRBV5-1 CASSLEAGKPLNTEAFF
TRBV9 CASSVGTGLDEKLFF
TRBV5-5 CASSPDIRSYNSPLHF
TRBV10-1 CASRFRKGTRSSGANVLTF
TRBV2 CANSPGGPPDEQYF
TRBV5-5 CASSLTGPPDTQYF
TRBV13 CASSVGQGTTEQYF
TRBV7-9 CASSSGTGSNQPQHF
TRBV7-9 CASSLGQGVSYEQYF
TRBV9 CASSLNYRGQGARIEQFF
TRBV5-4 CASSFRETGELFF
TRBV19 CASSIGRSGAARGPQHF
TRBV29-1 CSVGSPGTGIYEQYF
TRBV6-5 CASSYSTAGGQETQYF
TRBV12-5 CASGSTVAYEQYF
TRBV4-2 CASSLPSGGTQETQYF
TRBV11-2 CASSLDSGQETQYF
TRBV13 CASSLRALTYEQYF
TRBV5-1 CASSRGGTSSYNEQFF
TRBV13 CATNLRGRSSYEQYF
TRBV5-6 CASSFAGQTDTQYF
TRBV7-2 CASSPGQGAYISYGYTF
TRBV5-1 CASSPGGPALGEKLFF
TRBV4-3 CASSPTKNRGEQYF
TRBV5-4 CASSRAPGNTEAFF
TRBV7-9 CASSSGWRGGREDTQYF
TRBV2 CASSEARGGELFF
TRBV7-3 CASSETPTSAETQYF
TRBV5-8 CARGVSNYEQYF
TRBV15 CATSRDLAADYGYTF
TRBV6-5 CASSYSRGLNTEAFF
TRBV18 CASSPQMRDTGELFF
TRBV19 CASRKGRVNTEAFF
TRBV7-2 CASSWHIGVKDTEAFF
TRBV9 CASSSTGDEEKLFF
TRBV27 CASRRIFDSMYEQYF
TRBV29-1 CSVERPSGYNEQFF